The 20 T cell receptor beta chains given below trace back to one sample, sequenced in a study of Ad26.COV2.S vaccination and SARS-CoV-2 variants. Sequenced by immunoSEQ multiplex PCR; TCRdb stores in-frame clones only, minus some. The table includes hundreds of thousands of clones, less than 90% detected once. Sample treatment: roughly 18 received Ad26.COV2.S at low or high dose, single or two shots; roughly 5 received placebo; per-sample allocation not given. Sampling happened 63 days after the first vaccine or placebo injection. Sequencing used peripheral blood, obtained in a trial of Ad26.COV2.S vaccine versus placebo. Receptors were obtained from a person aged 18-65 years who received the Ad26.COV2.S COVID-19 vaccine or a placebo.

Note on this clone: Other DNA sequences in the same sample also yield this CDR3. V and J are TRBV14 and TRBJ1-2; D gene ambiguous. Looked up from germline, CDR1 is SGHDN and CDR2 is FVKESK. The CDR3 spans 12 residues. V gave up 1 base and J gave up 2 bases, with 2 bases separating them. The CDR3 reads CASSQANYGYTF. The DNA for the CDR3 is TGTGCCAGCAGCCAAGCGAACTATGGCTACACCTTC.

The V gene is TRBV7-9, the J gene TRBJ1-1; the D gene is possibly TRBD1 (5 bases). Trimming took 5 bases from V and 1 from J, leaving 17 bases between them. Germline V gene data show CDR1 as SEHNR and CDR2 as FQNEAQ (reference sequence). The CDR3 extends over 16 amino acids. The CDR3 region is CASSQTMGGGNTEAFF. The CDR3 nucleotides are TGTGCCAGCAGCCAAACAATGGGGGGAGGGAACACTGAAGCTTTCTTT.

The V and J genes are TRBV27 and TRBJ2-4; possible D gene TRBD1, 6 bases. This CDR3 region has 15 residues. Trimming removed 5 bases from V and 0 bases from J, with 11 bases in between. The germline V gene has CDR1 MNHEY and CDR2 SMNVEV (reference sequence). CDR3 nucleotide sequence: TGTGCCAGCAGTCCCGAGGGGGTAGCCAAAAACATTCAGTACTTC. This sequence encodes CASSPEGVAKNIQYF.

The rearrangement uses TRBV27 and TRBJ2-3, with D perhaps assigned TRBD1 or TRBD2 (6 bases each). V was shortened by 5 bases and J by 5 bases, with 17 bases between the two germline ends. Germline V lookup: CDR1 MNHEY, CDR2 SMNVEV (reference sequence). The CDR3 is 15 amino acids. CDR3: CASSPEWGALDTQYF. Written as DNA, the CDR3 is TGTGCCAGCAGTCCCGAGTGGGGGGCGTTAGATACGCAGTATTTT.

The chain carries TRBV28 and TRBJ2-1, with TRBD2 matching 11 bases. J lost 10 bases, V lost 2 bases, and 7 bases had no gene match. The CDR3 is 15 residues long. Germline assignment: CDR1 MDHEN and CDR2 SYDVKM. The CDR3 bases are TGTGCCAGCAGTTTACAACTAGCGGGAGTGGGGGAGCAGTTCTTC. It is translated as CASSLQLAGVGEQFF.

This chain links TRBV14 with TRBJ2-7; TRBD2 matches at 10 bases. The CDR3 extends over 15 amino acids. Germline CDR1 reads SGHDN; CDR2 reads FVKESK. The J segment lost 6 bases and the V segment lost 4 bases, leaving 9 bases of the junction unmatched. CDR3 loop: CASSRLSGRIGEQYF. The CDR3 coding sequence is TGTGCCAGCAGCCGACTTAGCGGGAGGATCGGCGAGCAGTACTTC.

The chain links TRBV25-1 to TRBJ2-1; no reliable D call. CDR1 MGHDK and CDR2 SYGVNS come from the germline V gene. The CDR3 loop spans 13 amino acids. Trimming removed 6 bases from V and 8 bases from J, with 14 bases in between. The CDR3 is CASRAPGRDEQFF. CDR3 sequence (DNA): TGTGCCAGCAGGGCCCCCGGTAGGGATGAGCAGTTCTTC. The complete variable domain, with remaining parts taken from reference TRBV25-1 and TRBJ2-1, reads EADIYQTPRYLVIGTGKKITLECSQTMGHDKMYWYQQDPGMELHLIHYSYGVNSTEKGDLSSESTVSRIRTEHFPLTLESARPSHTSQYLCASRAPGRDEQFFGPGTRLTVL.

The gene calls are TRBV12-3 or TRBV12-4 and TRBJ1-6; D gene uncertain. V lost 7 bases and J 12 bases, leaving 16 bases between the germline ends. This CDR3 has 13 residues. CDR3 DNA: TGTGCCAGCACCTCAGTTCGGTCAGGACCCCTCCACTTT. It yields the protein CASTSVRSGPLHF.

This clone is a singleton in its sample. This chain joins TRBV18 and TRBJ1-3; unclear D gene. The V gene lost 0 bases and the J gene lost 2 bases, with 14 bases spanning the gap. The CDR3 has 17 amino acids. Germline assignment: CDR1 KGHSH and CDR2 LQKENI. The CDR3, as DNA: TGTGCCAGCTCACCACCCTGGTTGCGGGAGCCTGGAAACACCATATATTTT. As protein: CASSPPWLREPGNTIYF.

This chain connects TRBV15 to TRBJ1-5; D ambiguous. The germline V gene encodes CDR1 LNHNV and CDR2 YYDKDF (reference sequence). The V gene lost 5 bases and the J gene lost 3 bases, with 14 bases spanning the gap. This CDR3 is 15 amino acids long. CDR3 in amino acids: CATSSHGEANQPQHF. The CDR3 coding sequence is TGTGCCACCAGCTCTCACGGGGAGGCCAATCAGCCCCAGCATTTT.

J is TRBJ2-7 and V is TRBV7-8, with 8 nucleotides matching TRBD1. This CDR3 is built from 14 residues. In germline, CDR1 is SGHVS, CDR2 FQNEAQ. V was pared by 5 bases and J by 2 bases, with 5 bases of the junction left unmatched. The CDR3 region has the DNA TGTGCCAGCAGCATAGGGACAGGACCCTACGAGCAGTACTTC. This encodes CASSIGTGPYEQYF.

CDR3 amino acids: CASSISGTSGDGEQFF. CDR3 DNA: TGTGCCAGTAGTATTTCTGGAACTAGCGGGGACGGTGAGCAGTTCTTC. The J gene is TRBJ2-1, the V gene TRBV19; 10 nucleotides line up with TRBD2. The V and J ends lost 3 bases and 9 bases, in that order; junction bases with no gene match: 11. The germline V gene encodes CDR1 LNHDA and CDR2 SQIVND (reference sequence). There are 16 residues in the CDR3.

The chain links TRBV4-1 to TRBJ2-2; 11 bases align to TRBD2. J was trimmed by 7 bases and V by 4 bases; bases with no gene match: 8. The CDR3 sequence is 16 residues long. Germline V gene sequence: CDR1 MGHRA, CDR2 YSYEKL. The CDR3 DNA reads TGCGCCAGCAGCCCCCGGACTAGCGGGTACGGCGGGGAGCTGTTTTTT. It is translated as CASSPRTSGYGGELFF.

The chain carries TRBV25-1 and TRBJ1-4; D gene ambiguous. V gave up 8 bases and J gave up 1 base, with 11 bases separating them. Per germline, CDR1 MGHDK and CDR2 SYGVNS. The length of the CDR3 is 14 residues. This CDR3 reads CASSRWETNEKLFF. The CDR3 bases are TGTGCCAGCTCCCGGTGGGAAACTAATGAAAAACTGTTTTTT. Complete variable domain (other parts from reference TRBV25-1 and TRBJ1-4): EADIYQTPRYLVIGTGKKITLECSQTMGHDKMYWYQQDPGMELHLIHYSYGVNSTEKGDLSSESTVSRIRTEHFPLTLESARPSHTSQYLCASSRWETNEKLFFGSGTQLSVL.

The J gene is TRBJ2-7, the V gene TRBV7-3; 13 nucleotides agree with TRBD2. Germline CDR1 is SGHTA and CDR2 is FQGTGA. V lost 0 bases and J lost 2; bases outside the gene matches: 7. CDR3 size: 18 residues. DNA for the CDR3: TGTGCCAGCAGCTTAACGATTAGGGGGACTAGCGGGACCTACGAGCAGTACTTC. Its translation: CASSLTIRGTSGTYEQYF.

CDR3 nucleotide sequence: TGCGCCAGCAGCCAAGATGCTTTGTATGAGTCACCCCTCCACTTT. Its protein is CASSQDALYESPLHF. The chain couples TRBV4-3 to TRBJ1-6, with no clear D. Germline V lookup: CDR1 LGHNA, CDR2 YSLEER. V was cut by 0 bases and J by 10 bases, with 13 bases left in between. This CDR3 has 15 residues.

The gene calls are TRBV4-1 and TRBJ2-7; TRBD2 aligns across 9 bases. CDR1 and CDR2 from the germline V gene are MGHRA and YSYEKL. V lost 5 bases and J lost 6; bases outside the gene matches: 11. The CDR3 covers 15 residues. The CDR3 bases are TGCGCCAGCAGCGCTAGCGGGACTACTACTAGCGAGCAGTACTTC. Translation gives CASSASGTTTSEQYF.

The rearrangement joins TRBV28 to TRBJ2-7; 9 bases are a match to TRBD1. Germline-derived CDR1 and CDR2 are MDHEN and SYDVKM. This CDR3 has 14 residues. J gave up 6 bases and V 8 bases, and 11 bases lay outside the gene matches. CDR3 nucleotides: TGTGCCAGCCGGCGACAGGGGGGTTATGGCGAGCAGTACTTC. It is translated as CASRRQGGYGEQYF.

The chain links TRBV27 to TRBJ2-1; D gene ambiguous. The CDR3 consists of 11 residues. The germline V and J ends were trimmed by 2 bases and 8 bases, with 4 bases remaining between them. The germline CDR1 and CDR2 sequences are MNHEY and SMNVEV (reference sequence). The CDR3 bases are TGTGCCAGCAGTTTAAGGGATGAGCAGTTCTTC. This encodes CASSLRDEQFF.

V is TRBV27 and J is TRBJ2-2; D may match TRBD1 or TRBD2 (5 bases each). The CDR3 is 16 residues long. Germline CDR1 MNHEY, CDR2 SMNVEV (reference sequence). Trimming stripped 2 bases from V and 7 bases from J, with 17 bases between. In nucleotides, the CDR3 is TGTGCCAGCAGTTTACCTCCCCCAGGGACCGGCGGGGAGCTGTTTTTT. The encoded protein is CASSLPPPGTGGELFF.